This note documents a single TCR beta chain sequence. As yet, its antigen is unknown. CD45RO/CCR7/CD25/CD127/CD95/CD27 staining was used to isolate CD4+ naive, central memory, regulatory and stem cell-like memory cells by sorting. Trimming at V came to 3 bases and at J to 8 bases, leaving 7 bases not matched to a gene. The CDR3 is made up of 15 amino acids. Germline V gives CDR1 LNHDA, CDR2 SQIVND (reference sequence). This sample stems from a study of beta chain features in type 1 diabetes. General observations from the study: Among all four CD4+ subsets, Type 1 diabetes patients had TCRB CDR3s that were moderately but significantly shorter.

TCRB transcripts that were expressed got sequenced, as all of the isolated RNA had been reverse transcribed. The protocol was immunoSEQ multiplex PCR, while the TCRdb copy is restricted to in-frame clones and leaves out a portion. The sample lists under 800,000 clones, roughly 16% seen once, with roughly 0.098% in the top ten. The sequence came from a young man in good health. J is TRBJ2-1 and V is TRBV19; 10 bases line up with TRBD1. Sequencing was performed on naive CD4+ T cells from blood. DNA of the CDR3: TGTGCCAGTAGTATTCCGGGACAGGGGAGCTATGAGCAGTTCTTC. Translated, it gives CASSIPGQGSYEQFF.